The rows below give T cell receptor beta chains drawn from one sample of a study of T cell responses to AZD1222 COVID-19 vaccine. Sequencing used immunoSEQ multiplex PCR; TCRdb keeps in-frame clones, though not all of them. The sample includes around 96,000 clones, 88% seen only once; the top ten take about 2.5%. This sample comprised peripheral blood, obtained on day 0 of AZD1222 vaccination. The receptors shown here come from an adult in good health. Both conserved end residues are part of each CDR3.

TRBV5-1,CASSLGQPNSPLHF
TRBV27,CASSRGFSGNTIYF
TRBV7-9,CASSLGVWGPRETQYF
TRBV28,CASSSRENTIYF
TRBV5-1,CASSLTFSGDEAFF
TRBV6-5,CASGEGTGGADTQYF
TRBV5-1,CASSLESTMNTEAFF
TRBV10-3,CAISEWVHTIYF
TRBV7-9,CASSWETQYF
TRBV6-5,CASKGRTNEKLFF
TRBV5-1,CASSLDGEGYTF